This T cell receptor (beta chain) was identified during a study of cytomegalovirus exposure and HLA in healthy donors. Study results and caveats: According to a later analysis, most TCR beta chains associated with CMV appeared HLA-restricted. The CMV antigen specificity of a few CMV-associated chains was confirmed through in vitro analysis.

As for this clone: As yet, its antigen is unknown.

Per germline, CDR1 SGHRS and CDR2 YFSETQ. V trimming: 0 bases; J trimming: 4 bases; junction bases outside the gene matches: 4. The CDR3 extends over 15 amino acids. The PCR employed 60 Vbeta primers together with 13 Jbeta primers. TCRdb's table, derived via immunoSEQ multiplex PCR, lists solely in-frame clones and lacks some. This table holds 130,000 to 150,000 clones, nearly 80% found once. What was sequenced was PBMCs. The sequence derives from a male donor in good health and CMV-seronegative. This chain uses TRBV5-1 with TRBJ1-3; 7 positions agree with TRBD1. The CDR3 region has the DNA TGCGCCAGCAGCTTGGTTTCGGGACAGGGAAACACCATATATTTT. Translated, it gives CASSLVSGQGNTIYF.